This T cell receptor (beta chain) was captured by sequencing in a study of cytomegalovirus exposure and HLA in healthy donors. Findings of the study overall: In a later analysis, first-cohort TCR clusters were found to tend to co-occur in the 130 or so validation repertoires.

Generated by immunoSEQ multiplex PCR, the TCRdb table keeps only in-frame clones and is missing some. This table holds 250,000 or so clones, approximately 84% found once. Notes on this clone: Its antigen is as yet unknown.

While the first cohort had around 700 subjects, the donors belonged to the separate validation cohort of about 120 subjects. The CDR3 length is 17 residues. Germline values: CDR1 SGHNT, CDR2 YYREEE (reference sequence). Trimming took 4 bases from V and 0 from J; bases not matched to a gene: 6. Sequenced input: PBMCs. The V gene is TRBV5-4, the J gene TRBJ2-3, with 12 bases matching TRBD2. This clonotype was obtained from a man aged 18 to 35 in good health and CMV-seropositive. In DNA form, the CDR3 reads TGTGCCAGCAGCCCGAGACTAGCGGGAGCGAGCACAGATACGCAGTATTTT. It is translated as CASSPRLAGASTDTQYF.